A single T cell receptor beta chain is shown here with its context. Only in-frame clones appear in the TCRdb table, and some are missing; sequencing was by immunoSEQ multiplex PCR. The sample has some 110,000 clones; over 70% are singletons. The data belong to a study of blood T cell repertoires in COVID-19. Overall study: COVID-19 samples collected from the United States, Italy and Spain covered acute and convalescent phases.

V gave up 0 bases and J gave up 4 bases; unmatched junction bases: 7. CDR1 and CDR2 (germline): SGHAT, FQNNGV. This CDR3 contains 17 residues. The V call is TRBV11-2, the J call TRBJ2-5, with 11 bases matching TRBD2. The sample comprised peripheral blood. The source is a human donor with acute or convalescent COVID-19. The donor label of this sample is uncertain. Written as DNA, the CDR3 is TGTGCCAGCAGCTTAGATACGTGGCTAGCGGGGGGAGAGACCCAGTACTTC. Translated: CASSLDTWLAGGETQYF. Full variable domain (rest looked up from reference TRBV11-2 and TRBJ2-5): EAGVAQSPRYKIIEKRQSVAFWCNPISGHATLYWYQQILGQGPKLLIQFQNNGVVDDSQLPKDRFSAERLKGVDSTLKIQPAKLEDSAVYLCASSLDTWLAGGETQYFGPGTRLLVL.